Each of the 4 T cell receptor beta chains below was sequenced from the same sample in a study of CD8 T cells in Susac syndrome. 0.5 to 1 ug RNA was reverse transcribed with random hexamers. Using its own MiXCR run on the immunoSEQ multiplex PCR reads, TCRdb lists one record per CDR3 protein. The table lists hundreds of thousands of distinct CDR3 sequences, about 91% of them singletons. Sequencing input: CD8+ T cells from PBMCs. These receptors were taken from a human donor with multiple sclerosis.

The genes are TRBV20-1 and TRBJ2-1; 8 bases match TRBD1. CDR3 length: 12 amino acids. Per germline, CDR1 DFQATT and CDR2 SNEGSKA (reference sequence). The ends lost 5 bases at V and 6 bases at J; junction bases unmatched: 3. The CDR3 loop reads CSAPTGGNEQFF. The CDR3 coding sequence is TGCAGTGCTCCCACAGGGGGCAATGAGCAGTTCTTC.

This chain joins TRBV7-9 and TRBJ2-1; 14 bases match TRBD2. V was pared by 10 bases and J by 7 bases, with 12 bases of the junction left unmatched. The CDR3 is made up of 16 amino acids. The germline CDR1 and CDR2 sequences are SEHNR and FQNEAQ (reference sequence). The CDR3 DNA reads TGTGCCACCCTCTCAAGACTAGCGGGGGGGAGGAATGAGCAGTTCTTC. Protein product: CATLSRLAGGRNEQFF.

J is TRBJ2-3 and V is TRBV7-2; D might be TRBD2 (5 bases). V lost 3 bases and J 5 bases, leaving 9 bases between the germline ends. The CDR3 runs 13 residues. In germline, CDR1 is SGHTA, CDR2 FQGNSA. The CDR3 loop is CASSFTRVDTQYF. In nucleotides, the CDR3 is TGTGCCAGCAGCTTTACGAGGGTAGATACGCAGTATTTT.

Concerning this clonotype: At one end, the junction sequence differs from germline, possibly due to a read error. The rearrangement uses TRBV29-1 and TRBJ1-5; D is possibly TRBD1 (6 bases). This CDR3 spans 14 amino acids. From germline, CDR1 is SQVTM and CDR2 ANQGSEA. The CDR3 sequence is CSVEDAGDGQPQHF. DNA of the CDR3: TGCAGTGTTGAAGACGCAGGGGACGGTCAGCCCCAGCATTTT.